The 24 T cell receptor beta chains in this list originate from one sample, sequenced in a study of blood T cell repertoires in COVID-19. Assay: immunoSEQ multiplex PCR; the TCRdb copy retains only in-frame clones and omits some. This table has some 200,000 clones, around 85% appearing once. The sequenced material came from PBMCs or T cells enriched from blood (not recorded which). These receptors originate from a woman in her forties with acute COVID-19.

The chain employs TRBV10-3 and TRBJ1-1, with TRBD1 matching over 7 bases. Germline CDR1 reads ENHRY; CDR2 reads SYGVKD. The junction had 9 bases not matched to a gene; V was cut back by 7 bases and J by 4 bases. The CDR3 is 14 residues long. CDR3 loop: CAIKPTGLGTEAFF. CDR3 sequence (DNA): TGTGCCATCAAACCGACAGGGTTGGGCACTGAAGCTTTCTTT.

The DNA of the CDR3 is TGCGCCAGCAGCTCGGGACAGGTTAATGAAAAACTGTTTTTT. It specifies CASSSGQVNEKLFF. The gene calls are TRBV5-1 and TRBJ1-4, with 8 nucleotides matching TRBD1. CDR1 and CDR2 from the germline V gene are SGHRS and YFSETQ. The CDR3 is 14 amino acids. J was trimmed by 4 bases and V by 3 bases; bases with no gene match: 2. The full variable domain, with the rest looked up from reference TRBV5-1 and TRBJ1-4, is KAGVTQTPRYLIKTRGQQVTLSCSPISGHRSVSWYQQTPGQGLQFLFEYFSETQRNKGNFPGRFSGRQFSNSRSEMNVSTLELGDSALYLCASSSGQVNEKLFFGSGTQLSVL.

The chain is built from TRBV13 and TRBJ1-1, with D possibly being TRBD1 (5 bases). Trimming removed 1 base at V and 5 bases at J, with 8 bases between. The CDR3 extends over 13 amino acids. Germline-derived CDR1 and CDR2 are PRHDT and FYEKMQ (reference sequence). The CDR3 here is CASSLEGRTEAFF. CDR3 bases: TGTGCCAGCAGCTTAGAGGGGCGGACTGAAGCTTTCTTT.

J is TRBJ1-2 and V is TRBV7-2; TRBD1 is a possible D gene (6 bases). Trimming took 4 bases from V and 14 from J, leaving 20 bases between them. CDR1 SGHTA and CDR2 FQGNSA come from the germline V gene. The CDR3 extends over 13 amino acids. The chain's CDR3 is CASSWTRNRDPTF. The DNA for the CDR3 is TGTGCCAGCAGCTGGACACGGAACAGGGACCCTACCTTC.

This clone appeared a single time. The chain uses TRBV6-4 and TRBJ2-1, with TRBD2 matching over 10 bases. The germline CDR1 and CDR2 sequences are MRHNA and SNTAGT. V lost 2 bases and J lost 6; bases outside the gene matches: 13. The CDR3 consists of 18 residues. The CDR3 spells CASSDGLAAQLGSNEQFF. The CDR3 DNA sequence: TGTGCCAGCAGTGACGGACTAGCGGCCCAGTTGGGTAGCAATGAGCAGTTCTTC.

This chain joins TRBV10-3 and TRBJ2-7, with 7 bases that match TRBD2. Losses at the gene ends were 6 bases for V and 0 bases for J; bases not matched to a gene: 5. The CDR3 has 14 amino acids. Looked up from germline, CDR1 is ENHRY and CDR2 is SYGVKD. The CDR3 sequence is CAIRVGGDSYEQYF. In DNA, the CDR3 is TGTGCCATCAGGGTGGGGGGGGACTCCTACGAGCAGTACTTC.

This clone was detected once. The CDR3 DNA sequence: TGCAGCGTAGGAGGGACAGGGAAGTCCCAGTACTTC. It translates to CSVGGTGKSQYF. This chain links TRBV29-1 with TRBJ2-5; TRBD1 agrees at 9 bases. V shed 6 bases and J 9 bases; nucleotides not matched to a gene: 8. CDR3 length: 12 amino acids. CDR1 is SQVTM, CDR2 ANQGSEA, per germline.

The chain combines TRBV6-2 or TRBV6-3 with TRBJ1-4; 7 nucleotides match TRBD1. CDR1 MNHEY and CDR2 SVGEGT come from the germline V gene. V lost 5 bases to trimming and J lost 5 bases; unmatched junction nucleotides: 8. The CDR3 has 15 amino acids. CDR3 loop: CASSQYGQANEKLFF. CDR3 bases: TGTGCCAGCAGTCAATATGGACAGGCAAATGAAAAACTGTTTTTT.

This chain connects TRBV28 to TRBJ1-5; D is unclear. CDR1 is MDHEN, CDR2 SYDVKM, per germline. This CDR3 region has 11 residues. V gave up 4 bases and J gave up 9 bases, with 7 bases separating them. The DNA of the CDR3 is TGTGCCAGCAGTTCCCGGTGGCCCCAGCATTTT. This gives the protein CASSSRWPQHF. Complete variable domain (other parts from reference TRBV28 and TRBJ1-5): DVKVTQSSRYLVKRTGEKVFLECVQDMDHENMFWYRQDPGLGLRLIYFSYDVKMKEKGDIPEGYSVSREKKERFSLILESASTNQTSMYLCASSSRWPQHFGDGTRLSIL.

The rearrangement joins TRBV7-6 to TRBJ2-1; 14 nucleotides align to TRBD2. Germline values: CDR1 SGHVS, CDR2 FNYEAQ. J lost 4 bases, V lost 5 bases, and 7 bases had no gene match. The CDR3 consists of 17 residues. CDR3 sequence reads: CASSAGTSGGPYNEQFF. The CDR3 nucleotides are TGTGCCAGCAGCGCTGGGACTAGCGGGGGCCCATACAATGAGCAGTTCTTC. The whole variable domain, filled in from reference TRBV7-6 and TRBJ2-1, reads GAGVSQSPRYKVTKRGQDVALRCDPISGHVSLYWYRQALGQGPEFLTYFNYEAQQDKSGLPNDRFSAERPEGSISTLTIQRTEQRDSAMYRCASSAGTSGGPYNEQFFGPGTRLTVL.

The DNA for the CDR3 is TGTGCCAGCACGTTAGGCGGGGTGAGGGGGCAGTACTTC. It yields the protein CASTLGGVRGQYF. This rearrangement joins TRBV5-6 to TRBJ2-7; tentative D call: TRBD2 (6 bases). The CDR3 loop spans 13 amino acids. V shed 6 bases and J shed 9 bases, with 19 bases lying between them. Germline CDR1 and CDR2: SGHDT and YYEEEE.

This clone was detected a few times. This sequence joins TRBV4-3 and TRBJ2-3, with TRBD2 matching over 8 bases. With V trimmed by 6 bases and J by 4 bases, 24 bases remained unmatched. The CDR3 sequence is 20 residues long. Per germline, CDR1 LGHNA and CDR2 YSLEER. The CDR3 protein is CASSPRRLAGGTAGADTQYF. Here the CDR3 DNA reads TGCGCCAGCAGTCCAAGGAGGCTGGCGGGGGGAACCGCCGGCGCAGATACGCAGTATTTT.

This chain's CDR3 is CASSLRFGEVTGELFF. As DNA, the CDR3 is TGCGCCAGCAGCTTGAGATTCGGGGAAGTCACCGGGGAGCTGTTTTTT. The chain employs TRBV5-1 and TRBJ2-2, with D perhaps TRBD2 (5 bases). The V end was cut by 1 base, the J end by 4 bases, with 14 bases between. There are 16 residues in the CDR3. Germline V CDR1 and CDR2: SGHRS, YFSETQ.

The chain recombines TRBV5-8 with TRBJ1-2, with D possibly being TRBD1 (6 bases). V was shortened by 4 bases and J by 4 bases, with 8 bases between the two germline ends. The CDR3 is 12 amino acids. Germline assignment: CDR1 SGHTS and CDR2 YDEGEE. The CDR3 spells CASSRGGYGYTF. CDR3 sequence (DNA): TGTGCCAGCAGCCGAGGGGGCTATGGCTACACCTTC.

In this sample, this clone turned up once. This chain connects TRBV28 to TRBJ1-1; D remains unclear. The CDR3 consists of 14 residues. Germline V lookup: CDR1 MDHEN, CDR2 SYDVKM. V lost 3 bases to trimming and J lost 2 bases, with 10 bases between them. CDR3 coding DNA: TGTGCCAGCAGTTTCGGCGGATTAAACACTGAAGCTTTCTTT. Its protein product is CASSFGGLNTEAFF.

V gene TRBV12-3 or TRBV12-4 combines with J gene TRBJ1-1; 8 nucleotides line up with TRBD1. Trimming removed 6 bases from V and 4 bases from J; junction bases left unmatched: 1. There are 12 residues in the CDR3. Written as DNA, the CDR3 is TGTGCCAGCAGCAGGGGGCTCACTGAAGCTTTCTTT. The encoded protein is CASSRGLTEAFF.

This clone was seen a few times. The chain employs TRBV7-3 and TRBJ1-6, with a weak D call TRBD1 (5 bases). Trimming shortened V by 6 bases and J by 6 bases, and 12 bases separated the two germline ends. The CDR3 consists of 14 residues. Germline loops: CDR1 SGHTA, CDR2 FQGTGA. In nucleotides, the CDR3 is TGTGCCAGCAGTTTGGGGGGTTTTAATTCACCCCTCCACTTT. This gives the protein CASSLGGFNSPLHF.

This clone was seen only once. The V and J genes are TRBV15 and TRBJ1-6, with a possible D match to TRBD1 (6 bases). CDR3 length equals 21 residues. Deletions cut 0 bases from V and 0 bases from J, with 21 bases between. Looked up from germline, CDR1 is LNHNV and CDR2 is YYDKDF (reference sequence). The CDR3 spells CATSRDYTGGGTSSYNSPLHF. CDR3 sequence (DNA): TGTGCCACCAGCAGAGATTATACGGGGGGCGGGACGAGCTCCTATAATTCACCCCTCCACTTT.

The CDR3 sequence is CASSPTGTGYYEQYF. The CDR3 DNA reads TGTGCCAGCAGCCCAACCGGGACAGGGTATTACGAGCAGTACTTC. This sequence joins TRBV5-8 and TRBJ2-7, with TRBD1 matching 9 bases. The length of the CDR3 is 15 residues. V was clipped by 4 bases and J by 4 bases; unmatched bases: 9. The germline V gene encodes CDR1 SGHTS and CDR2 YDEGEE.

The CDR3 sequence is CASSPMTSGSYNEQFF. The CDR3 bases are TGCGCCAGCAGCCCTATGACTAGCGGGAGCTACAATGAGCAGTTCTTC. The chain uses TRBV5-1 and TRBJ2-1; 12 bases are a match to TRBD2. V was clipped by 4 bases and J by 3 bases; unmatched bases: 5. Germline values: CDR1 SGHRS, CDR2 YFSETQ. The CDR3 length is 16 residues.

The V and J genes are TRBV24-1 and TRBJ1-2; D is ambiguous. Germline-derived CDR1 and CDR2 are KGHDR and SFDVKD. Between the trimmed V and J ends, which lost 4 bases and 4 bases, there was a span of 6 bases. The CDR3 covers 12 residues. CDR3 DNA sequence: TGTGCCACCAGTGAGTCTACCTATGGCTACACCTTC. Amino acids: CATSESTYGYTF.

This sequence joins TRBV12-3 or TRBV12-4 and TRBJ2-1; weak D call: TRBD1 (6 bases). Trimming removed 5 bases at V and 6 bases at J, with 11 bases between. The CDR3 loop spans 13 amino acids. The DNA for the CDR3 is TGTGCCAGCAGTATTAAACAGGGCAATGAGCAGTTCTTC. Translated: CASSIKQGNEQFF.

V and J are TRBV29-1 and TRBJ2-7, with D perhaps TRBD1 (5 bases). Germline CDR1 and CDR2: SQVTM and ANQGSEA. The CDR3 contains 12 residues. Trimming left V 3 bases short and J 5 bases short, with 11 bases between. CDR3 amino acids: CSVEGQGNEQYF. The CDR3, as DNA: TGCAGCGTTGAGGGGCAGGGTAACGAGCAGTACTTC.

The chain recombines TRBV9 with TRBJ2-7, with 8 bases lining up with TRBD2. J was trimmed by 7 bases and V by 3 bases; bases with no gene match: 9. The germline gives CDR1 SGDLS, CDR2 YYNGEE. The CDR3 has 14 residues. The CDR3 here is CASSEGLVEGEQYF. CDR3 nucleotide sequence: TGTGCCAGCAGCGAGGGACTAGTGGAGGGGGAGCAGTACTTC.